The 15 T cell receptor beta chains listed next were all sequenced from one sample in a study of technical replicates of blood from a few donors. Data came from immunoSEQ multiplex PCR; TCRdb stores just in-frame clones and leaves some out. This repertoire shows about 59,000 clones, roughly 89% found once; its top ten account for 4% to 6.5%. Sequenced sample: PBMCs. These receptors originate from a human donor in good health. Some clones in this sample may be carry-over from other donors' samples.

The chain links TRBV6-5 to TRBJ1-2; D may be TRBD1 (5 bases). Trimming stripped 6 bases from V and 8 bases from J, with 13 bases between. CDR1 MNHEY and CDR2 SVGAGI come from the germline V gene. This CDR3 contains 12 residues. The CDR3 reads CASSLRGWGYTF. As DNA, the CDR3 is TGTGCCAGCAGCTTGCGGGGCTGGGGCTACACCTTC.

The CDR3 spells CASSLLRSSGNTIYF. DNA of the CDR3: TGTGCCAGCAGCTTACTGCGGAGCTCTGGAAACACCATATATTTT. J is TRBJ1-3 and V is TRBV7-8; D gene uncertain. The CDR3 loop spans 15 amino acids. Germline V gives CDR1 SGHVS, CDR2 FQNEAQ. Trimming pared 2 bases from V and 0 bases from J, leaving 8 bases between.

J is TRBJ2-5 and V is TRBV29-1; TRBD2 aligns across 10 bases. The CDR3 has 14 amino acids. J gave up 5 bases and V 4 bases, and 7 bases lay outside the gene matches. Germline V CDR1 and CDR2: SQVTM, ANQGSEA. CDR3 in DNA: TGCAGCGTTGCCCCTAGCGGGAGAAAGGAGACCCAGTACTTC. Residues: CSVAPSGRKETQYF.

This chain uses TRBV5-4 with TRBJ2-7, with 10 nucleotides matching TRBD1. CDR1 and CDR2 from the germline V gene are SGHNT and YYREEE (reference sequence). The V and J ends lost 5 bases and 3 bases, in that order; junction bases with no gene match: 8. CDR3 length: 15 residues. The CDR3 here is CASRRDRGGGYEQYF. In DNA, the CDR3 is TGTGCCAGCAGAAGGGACAGGGGAGGAGGCTACGAGCAGTACTTC.

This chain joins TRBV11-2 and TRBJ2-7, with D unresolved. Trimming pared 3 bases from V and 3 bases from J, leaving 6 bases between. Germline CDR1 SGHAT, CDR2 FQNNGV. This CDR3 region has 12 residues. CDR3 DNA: TGTGCCAGCAGCTTGGGCCTCTACGAGCAGTACTTC. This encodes CASSLGLYEQYF.

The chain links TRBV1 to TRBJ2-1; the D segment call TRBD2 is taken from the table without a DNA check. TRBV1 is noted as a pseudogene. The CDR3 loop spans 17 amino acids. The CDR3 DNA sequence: TGCACCAGCAGCCAAGATGACCAGCGGGGAGACTACAATGAGCAGTTCTTC. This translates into CTSSQDDQRGDYNEQFF.

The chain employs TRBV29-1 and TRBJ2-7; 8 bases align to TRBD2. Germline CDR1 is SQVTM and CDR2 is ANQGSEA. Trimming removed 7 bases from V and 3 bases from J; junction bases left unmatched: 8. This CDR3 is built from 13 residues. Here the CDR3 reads CSALLAGRYEQYF. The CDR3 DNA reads TGCAGCGCTCTTCTAGCGGGCCGCTACGAGCAGTACTTC.

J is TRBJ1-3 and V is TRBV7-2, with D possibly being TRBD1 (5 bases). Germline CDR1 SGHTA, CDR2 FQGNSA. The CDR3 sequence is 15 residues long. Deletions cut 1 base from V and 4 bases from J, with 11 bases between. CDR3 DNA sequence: TGTGCCAGCAGCTTAGTCGCGGACAAAGGAAACACCATATATTTT. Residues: CASSLVADKGNTIYF.

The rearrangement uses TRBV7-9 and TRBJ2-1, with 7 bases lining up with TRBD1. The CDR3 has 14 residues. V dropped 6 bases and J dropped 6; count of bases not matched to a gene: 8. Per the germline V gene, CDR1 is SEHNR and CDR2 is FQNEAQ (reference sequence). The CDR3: CASSPGTDLNEQFF. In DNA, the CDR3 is TGTGCCAGCAGTCCCGGGACAGACCTCAATGAGCAGTTCTTC.

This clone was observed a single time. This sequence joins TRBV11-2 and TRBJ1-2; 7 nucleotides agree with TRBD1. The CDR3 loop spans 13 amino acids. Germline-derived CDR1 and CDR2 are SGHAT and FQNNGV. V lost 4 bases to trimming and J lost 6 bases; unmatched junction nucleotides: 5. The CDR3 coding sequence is TGTGCCAGCAGCTCGGGACAGCTTAATGGCTACACCTTC. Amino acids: CASSSGQLNGYTF.

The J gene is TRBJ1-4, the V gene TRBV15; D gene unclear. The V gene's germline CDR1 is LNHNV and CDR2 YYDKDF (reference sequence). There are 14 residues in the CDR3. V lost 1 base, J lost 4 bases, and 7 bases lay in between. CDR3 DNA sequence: TGTGCCACCAGCAGAGTCAGTCTTAATGAAAAACTGTTTTTT. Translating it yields CATSRVSLNEKLFF.

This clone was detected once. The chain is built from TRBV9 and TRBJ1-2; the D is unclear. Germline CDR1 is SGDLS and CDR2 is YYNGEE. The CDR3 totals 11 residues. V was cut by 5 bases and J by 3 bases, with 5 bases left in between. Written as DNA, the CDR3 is TGTGCCAGCAGTCGGGACTATGGCTACACCTTC. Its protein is CASSRDYGYTF. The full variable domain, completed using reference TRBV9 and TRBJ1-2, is DSGVTQTPKHLITATGQRVTLRCSPRSGDLSVYWYQQSLDQGLQFLIQYYNGEERAKGNILERFSAQQFPDLHSELNLSSLELGDSALYFCASSRDYGYTFGSGTRLTVV.

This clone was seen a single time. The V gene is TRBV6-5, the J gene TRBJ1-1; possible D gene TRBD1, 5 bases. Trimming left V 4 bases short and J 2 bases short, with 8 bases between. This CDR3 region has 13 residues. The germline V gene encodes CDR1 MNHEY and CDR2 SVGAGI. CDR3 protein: CASSLDINTEAFF. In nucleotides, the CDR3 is TGTGCCAGCAGTTTGGACATTAACACTGAAGCTTTCTTT.

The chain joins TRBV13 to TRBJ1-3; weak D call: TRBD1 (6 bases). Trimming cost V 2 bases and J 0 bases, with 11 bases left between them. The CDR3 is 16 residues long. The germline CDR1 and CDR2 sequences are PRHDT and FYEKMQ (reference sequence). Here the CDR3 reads CASSLRGSSSGNTIYF. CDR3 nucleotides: TGTGCCAGCAGCTTAAGGGGGTCCTCCTCTGGAAACACCATATATTTT.

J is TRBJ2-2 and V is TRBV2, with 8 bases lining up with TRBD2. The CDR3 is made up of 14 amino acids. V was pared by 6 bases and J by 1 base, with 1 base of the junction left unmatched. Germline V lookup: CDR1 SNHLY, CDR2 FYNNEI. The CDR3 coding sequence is TGTGCCAGCAGACTAGCGGAGAACACCGGGGAGCTGTTTTTT. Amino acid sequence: CASRLAENTGELFF. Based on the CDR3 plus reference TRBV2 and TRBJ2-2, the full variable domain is EPEVTQTPSHQVTQMGQEVILRCVPISNHLYFYWYRQILGQKVEFLVSFYNNEISEKSEIFDDQFSVERPDGSNFTLKIRSTKLEDSAMYFCASRLAENTGELFFGEGSRLTVL.